The sequence of this T cell receptor (beta chain) was determined in a study of blood T cell repertoires in COVID-19. Turning to the study itself: Acute-phase and convalescent COVID-19 samples originated in the United States, Italy and Spain. The cDNA or gDNA used as material had been derived from T cells, B-cell-depleted T cells, or PBMCs.

V was clipped by 7 bases and J by 2 bases, with 20 bases between them. The length of the CDR3 is 16 residues. The germline V gene has CDR1 SEHNR and CDR2 FQNEAQ (reference sequence). Authors' analysis steps: Using reference gene primer amplification, nucleated cell counts were estimated. The data were produced by immunoSEQ multiplex PCR, yet TCRdb's version contains in-frame clones alone and is incomplete. For V, J and clone size, that table is used; D and trimming come from the DNA. In the table there are 150,000 to 200,000 clones, around 85% of which are singletons. The material sequenced was peripheral blood. This receptor was taken from a human donor with acute or convalescent COVID-19. The donor label of this sample is uncertain. The chain uses TRBV7-9 and TRBJ1-2; the D gene is possibly TRBD1 (6 bases). CDR3 nucleotide sequence: TGTGCCAGCACCTTCCCTAAGGGGGAATTCAACTATGGCTACACCTTC. Amino acids: CASTFPKGEFNYGYTF. Full variable domain (missing parts from reference TRBV7-9 and TRBJ1-2): DTGVSQNPRHKITKRGQNVTFRCDPISEHNRLYWYRQTLGQGPEFLTYFQNEAQLEKSRLLSDRFSAERPKGSFSTLEIQRTEQGDSAMYLCASTFPKGEFNYGYTFGSGTRLTVV.